This T cell receptor beta chain was captured in a study of T cell clonotyping in hematopoietic cell transplantation. General observations from the study: At the given depth, recipient repertoires were over 97% de novo clonotypes.

Clones were read by immunoSEQ multiplex PCR, and TCRdb kept only the in-frame ones, dropping some. The sample lists 6,200 or so clones; about 39% were seen once. About this clone: Its target is not known.

There are 15 residues in the CDR3. V lost 5 bases to trimming and J lost 7 bases; unmatched junction nucleotides: 9. CDR1 is GTSNPN, CDR2 SVGIG, per germline (reference sequence). The specimen was peripheral blood mononuclear cells, collected 30 days after allogeneic stem cell transplant. The TCR sequence derives from a female patient aged 60 to 70 who had an allogeneic stem cell transplant, so the T cells may come from the graft donor. Some clones in this sample may be carry-over from other donors' samples. The V and J genes are TRBV30 and TRBJ1-4, with TRBD1 matching 11 bases. The CDR3 region has the DNA TGTGCCTGGTCCTCCCGGGACAGGGGGGGTGAAAAACTGTTTTTT. Protein product: CAWSSRDRGGEKLFF.